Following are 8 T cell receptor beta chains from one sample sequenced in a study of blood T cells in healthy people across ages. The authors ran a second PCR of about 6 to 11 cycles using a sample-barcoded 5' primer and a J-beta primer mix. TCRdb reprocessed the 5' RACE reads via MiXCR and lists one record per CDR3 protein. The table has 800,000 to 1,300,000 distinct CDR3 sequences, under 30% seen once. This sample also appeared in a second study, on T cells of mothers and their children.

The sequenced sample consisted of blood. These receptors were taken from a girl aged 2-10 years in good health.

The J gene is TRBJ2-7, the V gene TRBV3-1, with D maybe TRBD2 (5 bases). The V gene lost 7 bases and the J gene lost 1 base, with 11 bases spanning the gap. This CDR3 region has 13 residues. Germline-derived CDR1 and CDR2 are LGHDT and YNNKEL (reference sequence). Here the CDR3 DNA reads TGTGCCAGCAAAGCGCCGGGGTCCTACGAGCAGTACTTC. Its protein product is CASKAPGSYEQYF.

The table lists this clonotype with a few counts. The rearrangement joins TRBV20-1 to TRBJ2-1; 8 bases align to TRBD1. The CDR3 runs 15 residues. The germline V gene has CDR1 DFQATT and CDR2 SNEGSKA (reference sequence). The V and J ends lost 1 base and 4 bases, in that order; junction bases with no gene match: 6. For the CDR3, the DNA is TGCAGTGCTAGAGTTGGGCAGGGGGCTTACAATGAGCAGTTCTTC. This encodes CSARVGQGAYNEQFF.

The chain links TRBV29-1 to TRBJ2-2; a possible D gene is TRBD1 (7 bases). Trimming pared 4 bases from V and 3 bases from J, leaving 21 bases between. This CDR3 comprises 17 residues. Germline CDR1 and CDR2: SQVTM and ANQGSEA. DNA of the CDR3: TGCAGCGTTGGCGGAGGGGGCTCGTCGGCGGACACCGGGGAGCTGTTTTTT. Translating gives CSVGGGGSSADTGELFF.

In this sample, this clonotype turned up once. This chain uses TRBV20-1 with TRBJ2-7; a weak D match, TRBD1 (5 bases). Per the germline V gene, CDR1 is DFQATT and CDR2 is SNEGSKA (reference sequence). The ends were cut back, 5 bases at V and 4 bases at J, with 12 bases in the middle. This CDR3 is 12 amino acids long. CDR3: CSAPAGPYEQYF. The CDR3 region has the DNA TGCAGTGCTCCCGCAGGGCCGTACGAGCAGTACTTC.

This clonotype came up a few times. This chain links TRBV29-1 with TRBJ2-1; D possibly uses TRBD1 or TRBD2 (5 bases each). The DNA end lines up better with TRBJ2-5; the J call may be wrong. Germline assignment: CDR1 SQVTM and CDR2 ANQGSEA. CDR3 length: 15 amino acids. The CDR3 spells CSVLSRDLVYETQYF. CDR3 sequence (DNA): TGCAGCGTTCTCTCCCGGGACCTGGTCTATGAGACCCAGTACTTC.

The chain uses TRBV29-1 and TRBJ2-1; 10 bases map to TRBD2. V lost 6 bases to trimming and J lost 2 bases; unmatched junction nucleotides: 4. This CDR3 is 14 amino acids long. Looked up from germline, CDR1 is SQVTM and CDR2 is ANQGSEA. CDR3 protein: CSVGGLAPYNEQFF. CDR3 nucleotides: TGCAGCGTGGGGGGACTAGCGCCCTACAATGAGCAGTTCTTC.

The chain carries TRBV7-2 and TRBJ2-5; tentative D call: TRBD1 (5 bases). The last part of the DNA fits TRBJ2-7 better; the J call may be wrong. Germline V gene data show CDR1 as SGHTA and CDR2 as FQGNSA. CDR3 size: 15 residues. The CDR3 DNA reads TGTGCCAGCAGCTTACTGACAGTGCCCCTTAACGAGCAGTACTTC. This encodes CASSLLTVPLNEQYF.

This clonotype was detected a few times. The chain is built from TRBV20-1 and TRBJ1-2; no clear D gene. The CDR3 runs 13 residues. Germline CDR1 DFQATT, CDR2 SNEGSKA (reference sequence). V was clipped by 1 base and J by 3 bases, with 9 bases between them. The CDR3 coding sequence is TGCAGTGCTAGAGTCAGATACGACTATGGCTACACCTTC. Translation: CSARVRYDYGYTF.